Described below is a single TCR beta chain sequence and its context. Its target is unknown. The sample is drawn from a study of cytomegalovirus exposure and HLA in healthy donors. With 5 bases clipped from V and 0 bases from J, the junction kept 2 bases outside the gene matches. Per germline, CDR1 SEHNR and CDR2 FQNEAQ (reference sequence). CDR3 size: 14 residues. PCR used 60 Vbeta primers and 13 Jbeta primers. Assay: immunoSEQ multiplex PCR; the TCRdb copy retains only in-frame clones and omits some. The table has approximately 200,000 clones, around 79% seen once. Study-level points and caveats: A further, later analysis showed that HLA-associated TCR beta chains (compared with equally common others) were more clonally expanded. A list of about 180 TCR beta chains associated with cytomegalovirus was given. As a later analysis showed, a missense DCLRE1C variant was linked to trimming of TCR beta V- and J-genes. A later analysis reportedly found that, within productive TCRs, an Asian-associated ancestry cluster had fewer N-insertions than the mean observed across the roughly 610 donors.

The gene calls are TRBV7-9 and TRBJ1-2, with 8 bases identical to TRBD1. The receptor's source is a girl between 2 and 10 years old in good health and CMV-seronegative. The sample consisted of PBMCs. The CDR3 nucleotides read TGTGCCAGCAGCCCGGGACAGGCTAACTATGGCTACACCTTC. This encodes CASSPGQANYGYTF.